This T cell receptor (beta chain) was identified in a study of T cell responses to AZD1222 COVID-19 vaccine. Study results and limitations: Among AZD1222 vaccinees, only six were seropositive at baseline. CD4 TCRs associated with vaccination spanned spike, dominating at 160-218 and 743-854.

In the case of this clone: Its matching antigen is unknown.

Germline CDR1 and CDR2: SGHRS and YFSETQ. The CDR3 consists of 16 residues. The V segment lost 0 bases and the J segment 3 bases; nucleotides outside the gene matches: 8. This table comes from immunoSEQ multiplex PCR, and its TCRdb copy is limited to in-frame clones, with some not included. The table has about 80,000 clones, about 90% seen once. This TCR was sampled from an adult in good health. This sample comprised peripheral blood, obtained on day 0 of AZD1222 vaccination. V gene TRBV5-1 combines with J gene TRBJ1-1; 7 bases are shared with TRBD1. CDR3 region: CASSLVRGQIDTEAFF. DNA for the CDR3: TGCGCCAGCAGCTTGGTTAGGGGGCAGATTGACACTGAAGCTTTCTTT.